The 27 T cell receptor beta chains listed next were all sequenced from one sample in a study of blood T cell repertoires in COVID-19. This table comes from immunoSEQ multiplex PCR, and its TCRdb copy is limited to in-frame clones, with some not included. This table holds over 100,000 clones, approximately 80% found once. The sample consisted of peripheral blood. The receptors were sampled from a human donor in a cohort sampled during active COVID-19.

The chain joins TRBV24-1 to TRBJ2-1; unclear D gene. CDR3 length equals 15 residues. Germline-derived CDR1 and CDR2 are KGHDR and SFDVKD. The V end lost 9 bases, the J end lost 4 bases, and 18 bases lay between the germline ends. CDR3 loop: CATARGVGGYNEQFF. CDR3 bases: TGTGCCACCGCCCGAGGCGTAGGTGGGTACAATGAGCAGTTCTTC.

The gene calls are TRBV4-3 and TRBJ1-1; D is undetermined. The CDR3 has 15 amino acids. V lost 0 bases to trimming and J lost 4 bases, with 12 bases between them. Germline-derived CDR1 and CDR2 are LGHNA and YSLEER. The CDR3 nucleotides read TGCGCCAGCAGCCAAGATGCAGCTGGAGGCACTGAAGCTTTCTTT. It yields the protein CASSQDAAGGTEAFF.

This rearrangement joins TRBV6-5 to TRBJ1-4, with 8 positions matching TRBD1. CDR1 is MNHEY and CDR2 is SVGAGI in the germline V gene. The CDR3 extends over 13 amino acids. CDR3 coding DNA: TGTGCTCAGGGGGCGGGAACTAATGAAAAACTGTTTTTT. Protein product: CAQGAGTNEKLFF.

V gene TRBV9 combines with J gene TRBJ2-3; 10 bases match TRBD2. The V gene end was trimmed by 1 base and the J gene end by 5 bases; junction bases not matched to a gene: 4. Germline CDR1 and CDR2: SGDLS and YYNGEE. The CDR3 consists of 15 residues. CDR3 amino acids: CASSVTSGDIDTQYF. The CDR3 DNA reads TGTGCCAGCAGCGTAACTAGCGGGGACATAGATACGCAGTATTTT.

The V and J genes are TRBV24-1 and TRBJ2-7, with 8 bases lining up with TRBD1. J was trimmed by 2 bases and V by 9 bases; bases with no gene match: 5. CDR1 KGHDR and CDR2 SFDVKD come from the germline V gene. The CDR3 runs to 13 residues. The CDR3 DNA sequence: TGTGCCACCCATGGACAGGGAACCTACGAGCAGTACTTC. Translating it yields CATHGQGTYEQYF.

The rearrangement joins TRBV28 to TRBJ2-7; D is perhaps TRBD2 (6 bases). The length of the CDR3 is 16 residues. Germline V CDR1 and CDR2: MDHEN, SYDVKM. Trimming pared 4 bases from V and 4 bases from J, leaving 20 bases between. In DNA, the CDR3 is TGTGCCAGCAGTTCACCGCGGGGCCAGTTTGTTTACGAGCAGTACTTC. Translated, it gives CASSSPRGQFVYEQYF.

This chain joins TRBV5-1 and TRBJ2-7; 7 bases line up with TRBD2. J gave up 2 bases and V 1 base, and 6 bases lay outside the gene matches. The CDR3 is 15 amino acids. Germline CDR1 is SGHRS and CDR2 is YFSETQ. The CDR3, as DNA: TGCGCCAGCAGCTTGCTGGGGGGGACCGCCTACGAGCAGTACTTC. Protein: CASSLLGGTAYEQYF.

This chain joins TRBV4-1 and TRBJ2-5, with 8 bases identical to TRBD1. Germline CDR1 reads MGHRA; CDR2 reads YSYEKL. The CDR3 has 16 residues. Trimming at V came to 4 bases and at J to 2 bases, leaving 9 bases not matched to a gene. CDR3 DNA: TGCGCCAGCAGCCGGGGACCCGGGACAGGTCAAGAGACCCAGTACTTC. Protein product: CASSRGPGTGQETQYF.

The chain carries TRBV6-2 or TRBV6-3 and TRBJ1-5; TRBD1 matches 11 bases. CDR3 length equals 20 residues. In germline, CDR1 is MNHEY, CDR2 SVGEGT. The ends lost 0 bases at V and 0 bases at J; junction bases unmatched: 10. The CDR3 DNA reads TGTGCCAGCAGTTACTCGTCGGGACAGGGGGAACATTATAGCAATCAGCCCCAGCATTTT. Residues: CASSYSSGQGEHYSNQPQHF.

This clone was observed once. This chain uses TRBV7-2 with TRBJ2-3; TRBD1 matches at 7 bases. V lost 2 bases to trimming and J lost 1 base; unmatched junction nucleotides: 6. Germline-derived CDR1 and CDR2 are SGHTA and FQGNSA. The length of the CDR3 is 16 residues. The CDR3 region is CASSLQRQGGTDTQYF. DNA of the CDR3: TGTGCCAGCAGCTTACAGCGACAGGGTGGCACAGATACGCAGTATTTT.

Only a few counts were recorded for this clone. J is TRBJ2-1 and V is TRBV27; possible D gene TRBD2, 5 bases. This CDR3 contains 14 residues. Germline V CDR1 and CDR2: MNHEY, SMNVEV (reference sequence). V was shortened by 7 bases and J by 2 bases, with 12 bases between the two germline ends. The CDR3 protein is CASKRGRTYNEQFF. The CDR3 DNA reads as TGTGCCAGCAAGCGAGGGCGCACCTACAATGAGCAGTTCTTC.

This clone appeared once. This rearrangement joins TRBV5-1 to TRBJ1-2, with TRBD1 matching 8 bases. Germline CDR1 SGHRS, CDR2 YFSETQ. The CDR3 length is 14 residues. The junction had 2 bases not matched to a gene; V was cut back by 1 base and J by 3 bases. The CDR3 bases are TGCGCCAGCAGCTTGTCAGGGGGCGACTATGGCTACACCTTC. This codes for CASSLSGGDYGYTF.

The rearrangement links TRBV12-5 to TRBJ2-1; TRBD1 matches at 10 bases. The ends lost 6 bases at V and 2 bases at J; junction bases unmatched: 4. The V gene's germline CDR1 is LGHNT and CDR2 FRNRAP. There are 15 residues in the CDR3. The CDR3 DNA reads as TGTGCTAGTGGGCCCGGGACAGGGGCCTACAATGAGCAGTTCTTC. Translation: CASGPGTGAYNEQFF.

The CDR3 protein is CASSVLQGLTEAFF. Written as DNA, the CDR3 is TGTGCCAGCAGCGTACTGCAGGGCCTCACTGAAGCTTTCTTT. V gene TRBV9 combines with J gene TRBJ1-1; the D gene is possibly TRBD1 (5 bases). In germline, CDR1 is SGDLS, CDR2 YYNGEE. The CDR3 runs 14 residues. The V end was cut by 1 base, the J end by 4 bases, with 11 bases between.

The J gene is TRBJ2-3, the V gene TRBV5-1; 9 bases agree with TRBD2. This CDR3 comprises 16 residues. The trim removed 1 base at V and 1 base at J, leaving 4 bases unmatched. Germline-derived CDR1 and CDR2 are SGHRS and YFSETQ. In DNA form, the CDR3 reads TGCGCCAGCAGCTTGAACCCTAGCGGGGGCACAGATACGCAGTATTTT. Amino acid sequence: CASSLNPSGGTDTQYF.

The CDR3 loop is CASSSGTGETEAFF. CDR3 in DNA: TGTGCCAGCTCCTCCGGGACAGGGGAGACTGAAGCTTTCTTT. The chain recombines TRBV18 with TRBJ1-1; 10 positions agree with TRBD1. Trimming cost V 6 bases and J 5 bases; bases outside gene matches: 6. The CDR3 covers 14 residues. Looked up from germline, CDR1 is KGHSH and CDR2 is LQKENI. Using reference TRBV18 and TRBJ1-1 for the parts outside the CDR3, the full variable domain is NAGVMQNPRHLVRRRGQEARLRCSPMKGHSHVYWYRQLPEEGLKFMVYLQKENIIDESGMPKERFSAEFPKEGPSILRIQQVVRGDSAAYFCASSSGTGETEAFFGQGTRLTVV.

V is TRBV5-1 and J is TRBJ1-1; D possibly corresponds to TRBD1 (5 bases). Germline values: CDR1 SGHRS, CDR2 YFSETQ. This CDR3 has 15 residues. Trimming removed 6 bases from V and 3 bases from J, with 18 bases in between. The CDR3 DNA is TGCGCCAGCACTTCCCGGGAGTCAGGGTACACTGAAGCTTTCTTT. It is translated as CASTSRESGYTEAFF.

The chain links TRBV2 to TRBJ2-3; 7 bases line up with TRBD2. The CDR3 sequence is 14 residues long. The V gene's germline CDR1 is SNHLY and CDR2 FYNNEI. V shed 7 bases, J shed 3 bases, and the junction held 7 bases outside the gene matches. This CDR3 reads CASNPGGATDTQYF. CDR3 bases: TGTGCCAGCAACCCGGGGGGTGCGACAGATACGCAGTATTTT.

V gene TRBV6-5 combines with J gene TRBJ2-7, with D possibly being TRBD1 (6 bases). The CDR3 has 14 amino acids. Trimming cost V 2 bases and J 0 bases, with 8 bases left between them. The germline CDR1 and CDR2 sequences are MNHEY and SVGAGI. DNA for the CDR3: TGTGCCAGCAGTTACCAGGGGTCCTCCTACGAGCAGTACTTC. This encodes CASSYQGSSYEQYF.

The chain carries TRBV5-1 and TRBJ1-1; the D is unclear. This CDR3 is built from 13 residues. V gave up 4 bases and J gave up 0 bases, with 7 bases separating them. Germline CDR1 SGHRS, CDR2 YFSETQ. CDR3 amino acids: CASSPGLNTEAFF. Here the CDR3 DNA reads TGCGCCAGCAGCCCGGGATTGAACACTGAAGCTTTCTTT.

This chain connects TRBV19 to TRBJ2-7; 8 nucleotides agree with TRBD1. V gave up 6 bases and J gave up 0 bases; unmatched junction bases: 7. The CDR3 consists of 15 residues. The germline V gene has CDR1 LNHDA and CDR2 SQIVND (reference sequence). The CDR3 bases are TGTGCCAGTAGCCGTGGACAGGGTAGCTCCTACGAGCAGTACTTC. This translates into CASSRGQGSSYEQYF.

The CDR3 DNA reads as TGTGCCAGCAGCCAAGATCGGCTAGGGACAGGGGGCTGGGAGACCCAGTACTTC. It specifies CASSQDRLGTGGWETQYF. The chain links TRBV14 to TRBJ2-5; 12 bases align to TRBD1. The V gene's germline CDR1 is SGHDN and CDR2 FVKESK. J lost 5 bases, V lost 0 bases, and 10 bases had no gene match. The CDR3 spans 18 residues.

V usage is TRBV4-2 and J usage is TRBJ2-1, with D possibly being TRBD1 (8 bases). With 1 base removed from V and 10 bases from J, the gap between germline ends came to 14 bases. The V gene's germline CDR1 is LGHNA and CDR2 YNFKEQ. The CDR3 covers 14 residues. CDR3: CASSQGGQGGEQFF. The CDR3 bases are TGTGCCAGCAGCCAAGGTGGACAGGGAGGGGAGCAGTTCTTC.

The V and J genes are TRBV7-8 and TRBJ2-5, with a weak D call TRBD1 (6 bases). The CDR3 loop spans 15 amino acids. Trimming took off 6 bases at V and 2 bases at J, with 16 bases between the two ends. Germline CDR1 is SGHVS and CDR2 is FQNEAQ. The CDR3 region is CASRLSVTGQETQYF. CDR3 in DNA: TGTGCCAGCAGATTGAGTGTAACAGGGCAAGAGACCCAGTACTTC.

The J gene is TRBJ1-1, the V gene TRBV5-6; D ambiguous. Germline V lookup: CDR1 SGHDT, CDR2 YYEEEE. CDR3 length equals 14 residues. Trimming took 0 bases from V and 2 from J, leaving 8 bases between them. CDR3 sequence (DNA): TGTGCCAGCAGCTTGGACGGTATTAACACTGAAGCTTTCTTT. Translating it yields CASSLDGINTEAFF.

The rearrangement links TRBV7-8 to TRBJ1-2; D is possibly TRBD1 (6 bases). V was clipped by 5 bases and J by 0 bases, with 10 bases between them. Per the germline V gene, CDR1 is SGHVS and CDR2 is FQNEAQ. This CDR3 contains 14 residues. The CDR3 region is CASSRQVSNYGYTF. The CDR3 nucleotides are TGTGCCAGCAGCCGACAGGTATCTAACTATGGCTACACCTTC.

This chain joins TRBV4-3 and TRBJ1-2; 7 nucleotides line up with TRBD1. Trimming took 0 bases from V and 7 from J; bases not matched to a gene: 5. Germline V CDR1 and CDR2: LGHNA, YSLEER. The CDR3 runs to 14 residues. The CDR3 DNA sequence: TGCGCCAGCAGCCAAGAAACACAGGGGACTGGCTACACCTTC. This sequence encodes CASSQETQGTGYTF.